The 8 T cell receptor beta chains below come from one sample, sequenced in a study of regulatory T cells in long-lasting Graves disease. Both iRepertoire HTBI primers and Arm-PCR of CDR3 regions were used to build the TCR beta libraries. TCRdb called the multiplex PCR reads again in MiXCR, with one record for every CDR3 protein. The sample records some 420,000 distinct CDR3 sequences, 20% to 25% being singletons. The sample's time point: persistent/refractory GD, antithyroid drugs over 5 years with positive TRAb. RNA isolated from PBMCs was used to make the TCR library. Sequenced here: peripheral blood mononuclear cells (PBMCs), sampled when the disease was refractory, from a patient treated with antithyroid drugs. The source of these receptors is a female donor with Graves disease.

In this sample, this clonotype turned up many times. V gene TRBV6-2 or TRBV6-3 combines with J gene TRBJ2-7; D not certain. Trimming pared 2 bases from V and 2 bases from J, leaving 10 bases between. This CDR3 spans 14 amino acids. The germline V gene encodes CDR1 MNHEY and CDR2 SVGEGT. CDR3 bases: TGTGCCAGCAGTTACCTCGGGCCCACCTACGAGCAGTACTTC. This codes for CASSYLGPTYEQYF.

This clonotype was observed at least ten times. The chain joins TRBV28 to TRBJ1-2, with D hard to call. This CDR3 comprises 13 residues. Per the germline V gene, CDR1 is MDHEN and CDR2 is SYDVKM. Trimming cost V 2 bases and J 5 bases, with 9 bases left between them. The CDR3 region has the DNA TGTGCCAGCAGTTTAATCGGTGATTATGGCTACACCTTC. Translating it yields CASSLIGDYGYTF.

A note on this clonotype: This CDR3 fails to terminate in the conserved phenylalanine or tryptophan, so it likely reflects a read error. In nucleotides, the CDR3 is TGTGCCAGCAGCGTAGGACCCGAGCCTTCCTACGAGCAGTACTCC. Translation gives CASSVGPEPSYEQYS. This chain uses TRBV9 with TRBJ2-7; D is undetermined. Germline CDR1 and CDR2: SGDLS and YYNGEE. V lost 0 bases, J lost 1 base, and 11 bases lay in between. The CDR3 is made up of 15 amino acids.

This clonotype was observed at least ten times. One base separates it from a far larger clone, so it is likely a read error. The V gene is TRBV11-1, the J gene TRBJ2-7, with D tentatively TRBD2 (6 bases). Germline-derived CDR1 and CDR2 are SGHAT and FQDESV (reference sequence). This CDR3 spans 14 amino acids. V was trimmed by 5 bases and J by 3 bases, leaving 14 bases between them. CDR3 coding DNA: TGTGCCAGCAGCACCTGGGGCGGGGACTACGAGCAGTACTTC. This encodes CASSTWGGDYEQYF.

The sample holds a few counts of this clonotype. This chain connects TRBV12-3 or TRBV12-4 to TRBJ2-3; D is ambiguous. The CDR3 length is 14 residues. The ends were cut back, 3 bases at V and 3 bases at J, with 10 bases in the middle. The CDR3 DNA follows: TGTGCCAGCAGTTTGTCTTTATGGACAGATACGCAGTATTTT. This sequence encodes CASSLSLWTDTQYF.

The chain uses TRBV4-1 and TRBJ1-1; the match to TRBD1 covers 9 bases. The CDR3 runs 18 residues. CDR1 MGHRA and CDR2 YSYEKL come from the germline V gene. J lost 8 bases, V lost 1 base, and 17 bases had no gene match. The CDR3 spells CASSQVARGPRTGGEAFF. CDR3 sequence (DNA): TGCGCCAGCAGCCAAGTGGCTCGAGGCCCCCGAACAGGGGGCGAAGCTTTCTTT.

In its sample, this clonotype was seen many times. The J gene is TRBJ1-4, the V gene TRBV2; no firm D call. Trimming left V 4 bases short and J 0 bases short, with 9 bases between. Germline values: CDR1 SNHLY, CDR2 FYNNEI. The length of the CDR3 is 15 residues. The DNA of the CDR3 is TGTGCCAGCAGTGGGGATCTCGCAACTAATGAAAAACTGTTTTTT. Encoded protein: CASSGDLATNEKLFF.

This clonotype came up a few times. The chain couples TRBV30 to TRBJ1-5; 10 positions match TRBD1. This CDR3 has 15 residues. Germline V gene sequence: CDR1 GTSNPN, CDR2 SVGIG (reference sequence). The V segment lost 2 bases and the J segment 4 bases; nucleotides outside the gene matches: 5. This chain's CDR3 is CAWSTGTGANQPQHF. CDR3 sequence (DNA): TGTGCCTGGAGTACCGGGACAGGGGCTAATCAGCCCCAGCATTTT.